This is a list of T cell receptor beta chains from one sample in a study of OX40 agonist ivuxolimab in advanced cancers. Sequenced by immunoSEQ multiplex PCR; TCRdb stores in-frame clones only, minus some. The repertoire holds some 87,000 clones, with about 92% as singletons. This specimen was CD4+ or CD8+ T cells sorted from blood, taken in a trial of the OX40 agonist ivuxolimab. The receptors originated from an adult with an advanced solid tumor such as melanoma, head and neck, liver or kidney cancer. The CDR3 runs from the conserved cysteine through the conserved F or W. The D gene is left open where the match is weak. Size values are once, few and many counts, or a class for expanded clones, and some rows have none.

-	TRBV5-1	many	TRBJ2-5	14	TGCGCCAGCAGCTTGGGGATCGACCAAGAGACCCAGTACTTC	CASSLGIDQETQYF
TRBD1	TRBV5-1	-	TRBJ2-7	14	TGCGCCAGCAGCTTTGGACAGGGGGCTGACGAGCAGTACTTC	CASSFGQGADEQYF
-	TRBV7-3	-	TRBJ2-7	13	TGTGCCAGCAGCTTAATGTCAGGCTACGAGCAGTACTTC	CASSLMSGYEQYF
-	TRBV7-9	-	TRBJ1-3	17	TGTGCCAGCAGCTTAGAAGGAAGGGGTCGCTCTGGAAACACCATATATTTT	CASSLEGRGRSGNTIYF
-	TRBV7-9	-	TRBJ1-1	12	TGTGCCAGCAGCCGAGTGAACACTGAAGCTTTCTTT	CASSRVNTEAFF
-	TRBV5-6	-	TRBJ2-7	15	TGTGCCAGCAGCTTGTCGGGGGAGCCCACCTACGAGCAGTACTTC	CASSLSGEPTYEQYF
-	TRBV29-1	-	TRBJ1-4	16	TGCAGCGTTGTCATAACGGGGGGCGAACTCTATGAAAAACTGTTTTTT	CSVVITGGELYEKLFF
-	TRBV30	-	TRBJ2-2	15	TGTGCCTGGAGTGTAGGGATGGTATACACCGGGGAGCTGTTTTTT	CAWSVGMVYTGELFF
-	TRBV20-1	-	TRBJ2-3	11	TGCAGTGCTAGCAGCACAGATACGCAGTATTTT	CSASSTDTQYF
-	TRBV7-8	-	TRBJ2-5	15	TGTGCCAGCAGCTTAGCGGTGGCAGGTGCGGAGACCCAGTACTTC	CASSLAVAGAETQYF
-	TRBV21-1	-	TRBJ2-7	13	TGTGCCAGCAGCAGTAATAGACTCTACGAGCAGTACTTC	CASSSNRLYEQYF
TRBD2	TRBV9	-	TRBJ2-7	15	TGTGCCAGCAGCGTTCTAGCGGGGAGCTCCTACGAGCAGTACTTC	CASSVLAGSSYEQYF
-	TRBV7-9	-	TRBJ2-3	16	TGTGCCAGCAGCTTGAGGGGGGCCACCTACACAGATACGCAGTATTTT	CASSLRGATYTDTQYF
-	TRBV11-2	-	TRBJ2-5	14	TGTGCCAGCAGCTTAGTAAGGACGAGTGAGACCCAGTACTTC	CASSLVRTSETQYF
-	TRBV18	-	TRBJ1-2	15	TGTGCCAGCTCACCACCGGCCAGGGCTCAGGATGGCTACACCTTC	CASSPPARAQDGYTF
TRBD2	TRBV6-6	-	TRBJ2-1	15	TGTGCCAGCAGAGCTAGCGGGAGCAGTAACGTTGAGCAGTTCTTC	CASRASGSSNVEQFF
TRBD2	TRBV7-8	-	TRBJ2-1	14	TGTGCCAGCAGCTTAGCACTAGCGATGGTTGAGCAGTTCTTC	CASSLALAMVEQFF
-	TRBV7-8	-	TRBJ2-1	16	TGTGCCAGCAGCTCTAGAAGACTCGGAAGTAACAATGAGCAGTTCTTC	CASSSRRLGSNNEQFF
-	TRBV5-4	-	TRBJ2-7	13	TGTGCCAGCAGCCGCCCGGCCCCGGACGAGCAGTACTTC	CASSRPAPDEQYF
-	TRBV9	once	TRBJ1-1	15	TGTGCCAGCAGCGTAGGGGAGGGCACATACACTGAAGCTTTCTTT	CASSVGEGTYTEAFF
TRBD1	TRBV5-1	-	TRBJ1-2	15	TGCGCCAGCAGCTTCCTCCCGGACAGGGGATATGGCTACACCTTC	CASSFLPDRGYGYTF
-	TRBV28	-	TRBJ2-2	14	TGTGCCAGCAGTTATCCAGGGGAGACCGGGGAGCTGTTTTTT	CASSYPGETGELFF
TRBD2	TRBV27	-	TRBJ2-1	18	TGTGCCAGCAGTTCCCGGGTTTTAGCGGGAGGGATATACAATGAGCAGTTCTTC	CASSSRVLAGGIYNEQFF
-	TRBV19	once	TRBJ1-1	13	TGTGCCAGTAGTATGATTACAGTCACTGAAGCTTTCTTT	CASSMITVTEAFF
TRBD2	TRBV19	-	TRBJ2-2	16	TGTGCCAGTAGTCCGAGACTAGCGTGGAACACCGGGGAGCTGTTTTTT	CASSPRLAWNTGELFF
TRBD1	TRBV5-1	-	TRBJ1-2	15	TGCGCCAGCAGCCTCCAACCCGGGACAGGCTATGGCTACACCTTC	CASSLQPGTGYGYTF
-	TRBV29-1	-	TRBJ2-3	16	TGCAGCGGCAACGCCTCAGGAAGCGCGGGCACAGATACGCAGTATTTT	CSGNASGSAGTDTQYF
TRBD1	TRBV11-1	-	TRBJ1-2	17	TGTGCCAGCAGCTCCGGACAGGGAGACCCAAATAACTATGGCTACACCTTC	CASSSGQGDPNNYGYTF
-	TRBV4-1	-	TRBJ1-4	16	TGCGCCAGCAGCCAAGAGCAGGGCCGGGCCACTGAAAAACTGTTTTTT	CASSQEQGRATEKLFF
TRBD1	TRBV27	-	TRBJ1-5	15	TGTGCCAGCAGTAGCCGACAGGGGCGAAATCAGCCCCAGCATTTT	CASSSRQGRNQPQHF
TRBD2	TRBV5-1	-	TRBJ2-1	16	TGCGCCAGCAGCGGGAGTACTAGCGCCGTTGAGAATGAGCAGTTCTTC	CASSGSTSAVENEQFF
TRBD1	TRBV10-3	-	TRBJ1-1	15	TGTGCCATCAGTGAGTCCCAGGGGGCTAATACTGAAGCTTTCTTT	CAISESQGANTEAFF
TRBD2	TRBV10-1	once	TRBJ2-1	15	TGCGCCAGCAGTGAAACCGGGACTAGGGGCAATGAGCAGTTCTTC	CASSETGTRGNEQFF
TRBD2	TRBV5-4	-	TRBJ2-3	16	TGTGCCAGCAGCTTTCCGAGCGGGACGGTGACAGATACGCAGTATTTT	CASSFPSGTVTDTQYF
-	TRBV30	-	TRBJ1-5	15	TGTGCCTGGAGTGGAGTTAAACACCCAAATCAGCCCCAGCATTTT	CAWSGVKHPNQPQHF
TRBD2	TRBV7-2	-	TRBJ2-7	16	TGTGCCAGCAGCCCAGGGACTAGCGGGAGGGCGGGTGAGCAGTACTTC	CASSPGTSGRAGEQYF
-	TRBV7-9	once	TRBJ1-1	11	TGTGCCAGCAGCTTAGCCAGGGAAGCTTTCTTT	CASSLAREAFF
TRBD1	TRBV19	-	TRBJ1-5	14	TGTGCCAGTAGGGACAGGGGAAGTAATCAGCCCCAGCATTTT	CASRDRGSNQPQHF
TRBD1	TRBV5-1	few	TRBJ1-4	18	TGCGCCAGCAGCTTAGGACAGGGGGCGAGAGTAACTAATGAAAAACTGTTTTTT	CASSLGQGARVTNEKLFF
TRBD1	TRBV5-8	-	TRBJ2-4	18	TGTGCCAGCAGATCGAGGACAGGAGTCAATTTAGCCAAAAACATTCAGTACTTC	CASRSRTGVNLAKNIQYF
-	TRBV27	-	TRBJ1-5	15	TGTGCCAGCAGTTTATCTTCAGAAATCGATCAGCCCCAGCATTTT	CASSLSSEIDQPQHF
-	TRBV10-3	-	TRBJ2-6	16	TGTGCCCTCCCCACCGCCGACTTGCCTGGGGCCAACGTCCTGACTTTC	CALPTADLPGANVLTF
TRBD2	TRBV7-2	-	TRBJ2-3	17	TGTGCCAGCAGTTATAAACTAGCGGGAGGAGGAATGGATACGCAGTATTTT	CASSYKLAGGGMDTQYF
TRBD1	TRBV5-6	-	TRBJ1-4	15	TGTGCCAGCAGCGGTTGGACAGGAAGGAATGAAAAACTGTTTTTT	CASSGWTGRNEKLFF
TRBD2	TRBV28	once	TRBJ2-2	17	TGTGCCAGCAGTTTTTCTAGCGGGAGGAGAGGCACCGGGGAGCTGTTTTTT	CASSFSSGRRGTGELFF
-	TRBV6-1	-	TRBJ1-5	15	TGTGCCACCTGGGATCGATTAGTTAGCAATCAGCCCCAGCATTTT	CATWDRLVSNQPQHF
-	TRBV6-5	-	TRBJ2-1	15	TGTGCCAGCCGGAGGGCCGGTATCTCTGGCAATGAGCAGTTCTTC	CASRRAGISGNEQFF
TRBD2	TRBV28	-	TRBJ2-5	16	TGTGCCAGCAGTTCAGGGGCTAGCGGGAGGGAGGAGACCCAGTACTTC	CASSSGASGREETQYF
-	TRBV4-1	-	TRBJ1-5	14	TGCGCCAGCAGCCAAGATTGGGCGATTCAGCCCCAGCATTTT	CASSQDWAIQPQHF
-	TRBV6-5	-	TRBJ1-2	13	TGTGCCAGTCTCGGAAGGGTAGGCCGGGGCTACACCTTC	CASLGRVGRGYTF
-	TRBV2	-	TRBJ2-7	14	TGTGCCAGCAGTGGTCGGACCGCTTCCTACGAGCAGTACTTC	CASSGRTASYEQYF
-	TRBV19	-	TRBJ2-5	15	TGTGCCAGTAGCGGTGACGGAGTCCCTTTAGAGACCCAGTACTTC	CASSGDGVPLETQYF
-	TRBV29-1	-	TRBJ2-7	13	TGCAGCGCTAGAAAGGGCCCCGCCTACGAGCAGTACTTC	CSARKGPAYEQYF
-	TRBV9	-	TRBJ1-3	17	TGTGCCAGCAGCGTAGACCCAGCCATCGTCTCTGGAAACACCATATATTTT	CASSVDPAIVSGNTIYF
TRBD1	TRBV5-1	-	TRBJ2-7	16	TGCGCCAGCAGCTTGGGAGGACAGGCGAGCTCCTACGAGCAGTACTTC	CASSLGGQASSYEQYF